The clone carrying this T cell receptor beta chain was picked up a small number of times. Its antigen is unidentified. This record comes from a study of type 1 regulatory T cells. Study information: An in vitro protocol generated T-allo10, a Tr1-enriched, alloantigen-specific CD4 T cell product. Findings of the study overall: Tr1 cells had a more restricted TCR repertoire than non-Tr1 cells.

Using its own MiXCR run on the reads, TCRdb lists one record per CDR3 protein. The sample holds about 42,000 distinct CDR3 sequences, roughly an eighth seen once. Trimming removed 5 bases from V and 6 bases from J, with 19 bases in between. Germline CDR1 reads SGHTA; CDR2 reads FQGNSA. CDR3 length equals 15 residues. The V call is TRBV7-2, the J call TRBJ1-2; D gene uncertain. The TCR sequence derives from a human donor in good health. The material sequenced was cultured non-Tr1 T cells, either the whole culture or a sorted T cell fraction (not recorded which). This CDR3 is CASSNPTEQSNGYTF. The DNA of the CDR3 is TGTGCCAGCAGCAACCCGACCGAACAGTCTAATGGCTACACCTTC.